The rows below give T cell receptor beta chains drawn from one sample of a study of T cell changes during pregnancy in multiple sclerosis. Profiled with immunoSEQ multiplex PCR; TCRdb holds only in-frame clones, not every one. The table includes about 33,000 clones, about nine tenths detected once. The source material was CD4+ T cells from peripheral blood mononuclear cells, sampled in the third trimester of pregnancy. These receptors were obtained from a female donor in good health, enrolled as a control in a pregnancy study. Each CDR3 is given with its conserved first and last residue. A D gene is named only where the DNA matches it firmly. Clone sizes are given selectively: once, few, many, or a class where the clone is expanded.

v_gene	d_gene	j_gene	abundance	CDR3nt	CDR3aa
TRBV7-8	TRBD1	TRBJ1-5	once	TGTGCCAGCAGCCTCGGGACAGGACCTCAGCCCCAGCATTTT	CASSLGTGPQPQHF
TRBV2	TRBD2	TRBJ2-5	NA	TGTGCCAGCAGTGAGGCGGGAGGGGGGTTCGGGGAGACCCAGTACTTC	CASSEAGGGFGETQYF
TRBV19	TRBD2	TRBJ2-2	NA	TGTGCCAGTAGTTCGGGGGCGGGGGGGAGAACCGGGGAGCTGTTTTTT	CASSSGAGGRTGELFF
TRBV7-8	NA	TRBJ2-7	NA	TGTGCCAGCAGCCCAAGGACAATTTACGAGCAGTACTTC	CASSPRTIYEQYF
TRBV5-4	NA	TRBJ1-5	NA	TGTGCCAGCAGCTTACAGGGAAGCAATCAGCCCCAGCATTTT	CASSLQGSNQPQHF
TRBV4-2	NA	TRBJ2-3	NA	TGTGCCAGCAGCCAAGAGCGGGGGGGGACAGGGGCGTCTTTAGATACGCAGTATTTT	CASSQERGGTGASLDTQYF
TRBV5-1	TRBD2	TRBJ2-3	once	TGCGCCAGCAGCTTGGCCGCGCGGGGGAAAGCAGATACGCAGTATTTT	CASSLAARGKADTQYF
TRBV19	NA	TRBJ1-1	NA	TGTGCCAGTAGTTTGGTGGGCCTCATGAACACTGAAGCTTTCTTT	CASSLVGLMNTEAFF
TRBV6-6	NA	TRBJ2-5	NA	TGTGCCAGCAGTTACGGAGCGCGGAGGGAAGAGACCCAGTACTTC	CASSYGARREETQYF
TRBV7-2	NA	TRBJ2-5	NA	TGTGCCAGCAGCTTAGTGGGCAGGGAAGAGACCCAGTACTTC	CASSLVGREETQYF
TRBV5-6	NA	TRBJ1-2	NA	TGTGCCAGCAGCTGGGAGAGGGGGTTGAACACCTTC	CASSWERGLNTF
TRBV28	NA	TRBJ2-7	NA	TGTGCCAGCAGCCACAGGGACGAGCAGTACTTC	CASSHRDEQYF
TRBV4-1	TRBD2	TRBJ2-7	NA	TGCGCCAGCAGCCAAGATCAACTAGCGGGGGTCTACGAGCAGTACTTC	CASSQDQLAGVYEQYF
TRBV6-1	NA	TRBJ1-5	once	TGTGCCAGCCTGCGGGAGAACAATCAGCCCCAGCATTTT	CASLRENNQPQHF
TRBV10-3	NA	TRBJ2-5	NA	TGTGCCATCAGGGGGACACAACAAGAGACCCAGTACTTC	CAIRGTQQETQYF
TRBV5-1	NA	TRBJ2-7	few	TGCGCCAGCAGCTTGAGTGTCGCTAGCCCTATCACCTACGAGCAGTACTTC	CASSLSVASPITYEQYF
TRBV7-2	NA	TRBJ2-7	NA	TGTGCCAGCAGCTTAGATCTAGCTCAGAGCTCCTACGAGCAGTACTTC	CASSLDLAQSSYEQYF
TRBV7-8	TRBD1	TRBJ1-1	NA	TGTGCCAGCAGCTCCGGGACAGAGCGTGTCACTGAAGCTTTCTTT	CASSSGTERVTEAFF
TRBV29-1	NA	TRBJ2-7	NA	TGCAGCGTTGTCGGGGGCTCCTACGAGCAGTACTTC	CSVVGGSYEQYF
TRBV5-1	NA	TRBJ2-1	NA	TGCGCCAGCAGCTTGGAAGCACCCGCCGATGAGCAGTTCTTC	CASSLEAPADEQFF
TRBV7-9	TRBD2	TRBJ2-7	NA	TGTGCCAGCAGCTTGGCAGGGAGGGTCGAGCAGTACTTC	CASSLAGRVEQYF
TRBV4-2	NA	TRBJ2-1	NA	TGTGCCAGCAGCCAAGATCTGGGGGCTGTCTACAATGAGCAGTTCTTC	CASSQDLGAVYNEQFF
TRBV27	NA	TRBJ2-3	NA	TGTGCCAGCAGTTCTGTCAGGAGGGCCTTTGAGGCAGATACGCAGTATTTT	CASSSVRRAFEADTQYF
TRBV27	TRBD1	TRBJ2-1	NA	TGTGCCAGCAGTTTATGGCCAGGGGGCTACAATGAGCAGTTCTTC	CASSLWPGGYNEQFF
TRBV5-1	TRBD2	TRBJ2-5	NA	TGCGCCAGCAGCTTGCTAGCGGGGACTCAAGAGACCCAGTACTTC	CASSLLAGTQETQYF
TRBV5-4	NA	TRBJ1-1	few	TGTGCCAGCAGCCATCAACAGGCGAACACTGAAGCTTTCTTT	CASSHQQANTEAFF
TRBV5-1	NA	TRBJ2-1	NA	TGCGCCAGCAGCCTCGACAGAAACAATGAGCAGTTCTTC	CASSLDRNNEQFF
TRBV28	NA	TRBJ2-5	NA	TGTGCCAGCAGCCAGACTGGGAGGGAGACCCAGTACTTC	CASSQTGRETQYF
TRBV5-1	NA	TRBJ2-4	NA	TGCGCCAGCAGCTTGGAAGGGGTAGCCAAAAACATTCAGTACTTC	CASSLEGVAKNIQYF
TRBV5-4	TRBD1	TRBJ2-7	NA	TGTGCCAGCAGCACCCCCTCACAGGGGGCGCAGGACGAGCAGTACTTC	CASSTPSQGAQDEQYF
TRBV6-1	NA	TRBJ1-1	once	TGTGCCAGCAGTCTCCACGGGAACACTGAAGCTTTCTTT	CASSLHGNTEAFF
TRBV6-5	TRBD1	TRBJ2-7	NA	TGTGCCACCGGGACAGGGGGCTCTGACAACTACGAGCAGTACTTC	CATGTGGSDNYEQYF
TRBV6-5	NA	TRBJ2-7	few	TGTGCCAGTTCGAGGAGCTCCTACGAGCAGTACTTC	CASSRSSYEQYF
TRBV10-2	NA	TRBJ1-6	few	TGCGCCAGCAGTGAGTTGAGGGGAGGGTATAATTCACCCCTCCACTTT	CASSELRGGYNSPLHF
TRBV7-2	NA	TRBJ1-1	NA	TGTGCCAGCAGCTTATACGGGGGGCGACGTGTTGAAGCTTTCTTT	CASSLYGGRRVEAFF
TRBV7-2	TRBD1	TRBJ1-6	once	TGTGCCAGCACCATCCCGTCCGGGACAGGGGGTTCACCCCTCCACTTT	CASTIPSGTGGSPLHF
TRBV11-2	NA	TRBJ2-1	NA	TGTGCCAGCAGCACCCCTCAGGACTACAATGAGCAGTTCTTC	CASSTPQDYNEQFF
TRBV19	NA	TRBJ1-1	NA	TGTGCCAGTAGTTCGGGGGTCTTCCCGGGCACTGAAGCTTTCTTT	CASSSGVFPGTEAFF
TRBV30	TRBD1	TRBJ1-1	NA	TGTGCCTGGAGTCTACCAGACAGGGGGAGAACTGAAGCTTTCTTT	CAWSLPDRGRTEAFF
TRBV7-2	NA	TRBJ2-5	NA	TGTGCCAGCCGCCTAGAGACGGGGACCCAGTACTTC	CASRLETGTQYF
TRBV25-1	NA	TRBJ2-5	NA	TGTGCCAGCAGCACAGGGGGGGGAGAGACCCAGTACTTC	CASSTGGGETQYF